This TCR beta chain emerged from a study of T cells in localized non-small cell lung cancer. Study-level findings and limits: Peak T cell clonality was found in uninvolved adjacent lung, exceeding tumor. Since sequencing was restricted to only one region of the tumor, intratumor heterogeneity remains a possibility. Adjacent lung was found to contain a median about 60 of the top 100 tumor clones.

Worth noting for this clone: Antigen: not known.

Assay: immunoSEQ multiplex PCR; the TCRdb copy retains only in-frame clones and omits some. The sample carries about 52,000 clones, around 86% recorded once. V was pared by 7 bases and J by 6 bases, with 12 bases of the junction left unmatched. In germline, CDR1 is SNHLY, CDR2 FYNNEI. CDR3 length: 15 amino acids. The sequencing used PBMCs, collected before any cancer treatment. The receptor's source is a female donor with stage II lung adenocarcinoma. The chain recombines TRBV2 with TRBJ2-3; 8 positions match TRBD1. CDR3 coding DNA: TGTGCCAGCACTGGGACAGGAGGTGTCCAGGATACGCAGTATTTT. It encodes CASTGTGGVQDTQYF.